The table lists the clone carrying this T cell receptor beta chain with many counts. Hyperthyroidism had been newly diagnosed in patients aged 18 to 65, and its duration was under 2 months. The data are from a study of T cells in Graves' hyperthyroidism and ophthalmopathy. The CDR3 spans 13 residues. CDR1 and CDR2 (germline): LGHDT, YNNKEL (reference sequence). The J segment lost 8 bases and the V segment lost 6 bases, leaving 2 bases of the junction unmatched. RNA transcripts provided the source from which TCR beta CDR3 regions were amplified. The HTBI primer set drove a first-round RT-PCR of the TCR CDR3. TCRdb independently ran MiXCR on the multiplex PCR reads; one entry per CDR3 protein. Found here are a few hundred thousand distinct CDR3 sequences, 15% to 19% of them singletons; the top ten hold around 7.8%.

The rearrangement joins TRBV3-1 to TRBJ2-1, with 12 bases that match TRBD1. The sequenced sample consisted of blood. The receptor's source is a woman in her twenties or thirties with Graves' hyperthyroidism. The CDR3 spells CASRGQGADEQFF. The CDR3 region has the DNA TGTGCCAGCAGGGGACAGGGGGCCGATGAGCAGTTCTTC.